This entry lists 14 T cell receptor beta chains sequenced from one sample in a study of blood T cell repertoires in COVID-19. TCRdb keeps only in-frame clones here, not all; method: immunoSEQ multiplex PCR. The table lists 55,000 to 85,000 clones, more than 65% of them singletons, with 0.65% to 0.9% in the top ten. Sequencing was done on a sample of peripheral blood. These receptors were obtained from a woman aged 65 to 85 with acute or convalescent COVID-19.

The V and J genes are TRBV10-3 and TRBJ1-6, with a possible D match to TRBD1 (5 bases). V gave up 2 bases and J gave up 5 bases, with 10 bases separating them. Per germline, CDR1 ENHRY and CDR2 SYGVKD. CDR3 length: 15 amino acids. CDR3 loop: CAISEGGENNSPLHF. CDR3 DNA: TGTGCCATCAGTGAGGGGGGGGAGAATAATTCACCCCTCCACTTT.

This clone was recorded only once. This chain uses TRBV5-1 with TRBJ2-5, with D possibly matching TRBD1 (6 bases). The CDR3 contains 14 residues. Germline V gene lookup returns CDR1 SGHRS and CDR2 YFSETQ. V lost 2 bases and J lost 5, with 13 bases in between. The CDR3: CASSFDRNGETQYF. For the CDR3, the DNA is TGCGCCAGCAGCTTCGACAGGAATGGGGAGACCCAGTACTTC.

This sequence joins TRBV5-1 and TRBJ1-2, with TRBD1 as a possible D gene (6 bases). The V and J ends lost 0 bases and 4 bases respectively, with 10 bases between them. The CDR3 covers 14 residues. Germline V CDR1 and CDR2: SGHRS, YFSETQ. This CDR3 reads CASSLAGDGYGYTF. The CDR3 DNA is TGCGCCAGCAGCTTGGCAGGGGACGGCTATGGCTACACCTTC. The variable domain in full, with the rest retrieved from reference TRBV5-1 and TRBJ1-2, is KAGVTQTPRYLIKTRGQQVTLSCSPISGHRSVSWYQQTPGQGLQFLFEYFSETQRNKGNFPGRFSGRQFSNSRSEMNVSTLELGDSALYLCASSLAGDGYGYTFGSGTRLTVV.

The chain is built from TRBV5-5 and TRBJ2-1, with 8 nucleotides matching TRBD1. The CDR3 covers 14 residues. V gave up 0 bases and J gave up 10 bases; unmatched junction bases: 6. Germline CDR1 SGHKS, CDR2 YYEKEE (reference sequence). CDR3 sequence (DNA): TGTGCCAGCAGCTTGGCCGGACAGGGTAGGGAGCAGTTCTTC. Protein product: CASSLAGQGREQFF. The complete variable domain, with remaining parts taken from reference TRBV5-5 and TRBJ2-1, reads DAGVTQSPTHLIKTRGQQVTLRCSPISGHKSVSWYQQVLGQGPQFIFQYYEKEERGRGNFPDRFSARQFPNYSSELNVNALLLGDSALYLCASSLAGQGREQFFGPGTRLTVL.

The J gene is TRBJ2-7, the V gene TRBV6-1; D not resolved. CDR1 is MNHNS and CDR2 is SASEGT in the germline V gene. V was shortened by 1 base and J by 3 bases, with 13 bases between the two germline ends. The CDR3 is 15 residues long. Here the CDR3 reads CASSEGSLNGYEQYF. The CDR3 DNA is TGTGCCAGCAGTGAAGGTTCTCTTAACGGCTACGAGCAGTACTTC.

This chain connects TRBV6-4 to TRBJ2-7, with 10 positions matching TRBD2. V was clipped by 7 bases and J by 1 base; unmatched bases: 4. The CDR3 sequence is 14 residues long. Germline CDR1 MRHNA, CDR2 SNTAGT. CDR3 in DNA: TGTGCCAGCACCGGACTAGCGGTATCCTACGAGCAGTACTTC. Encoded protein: CASTGLAVSYEQYF.

CDR3 DNA: TGTGCCAGCAAGCCCCCAGGGATGGGGATCTACGAGCAGTACTTC. It specifies CASKPPGMGIYEQYF. The V call is TRBV28, the J call TRBJ2-7; possible D gene TRBD1, 5 bases. Germline CDR1 MDHEN, CDR2 SYDVKM. This CDR3 has 15 residues. Between the trimmed V and J ends, which lost 7 bases and 3 bases, there was a span of 19 bases.

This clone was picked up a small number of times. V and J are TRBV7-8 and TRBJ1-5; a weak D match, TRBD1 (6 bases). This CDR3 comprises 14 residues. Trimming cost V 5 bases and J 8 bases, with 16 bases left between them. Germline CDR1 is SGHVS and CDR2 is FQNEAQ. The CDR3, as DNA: TGTGCCAGCAGCCAAGGGGGGGGGCGTGAGCCCCAGCATTTT. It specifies CASSQGGGREPQHF.

CDR3 coding DNA: TGCGCCAGCAGCTTGGGGGGACAGGGGGCTTCCTACGAGCAGTACTTC. Protein product: CASSLGGQGASYEQYF. The gene calls are TRBV5-1 and TRBJ2-7; 12 bases align to TRBD1. The germline V gene encodes CDR1 SGHRS and CDR2 YFSETQ. This CDR3 has 16 amino acids. J lost 1 base, V lost 0 bases, and 2 bases had no gene match.

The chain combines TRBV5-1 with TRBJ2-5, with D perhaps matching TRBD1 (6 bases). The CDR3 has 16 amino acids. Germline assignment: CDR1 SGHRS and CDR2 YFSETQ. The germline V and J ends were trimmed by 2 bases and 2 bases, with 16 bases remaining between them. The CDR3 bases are TGCGCCAGCAGCTTAAGCCTGGACAGTCGACAAGAGACCCAGTACTTC. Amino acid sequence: CASSLSLDSRQETQYF.

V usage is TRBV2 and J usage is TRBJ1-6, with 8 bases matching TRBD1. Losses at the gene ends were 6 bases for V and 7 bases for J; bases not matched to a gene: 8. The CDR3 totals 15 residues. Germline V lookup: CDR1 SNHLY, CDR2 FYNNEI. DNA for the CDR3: TGTGCCAGCAGAACCCAGGGGGCAGGGAATTCACCCCTCCACTTT. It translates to CASRTQGAGNSPLHF.

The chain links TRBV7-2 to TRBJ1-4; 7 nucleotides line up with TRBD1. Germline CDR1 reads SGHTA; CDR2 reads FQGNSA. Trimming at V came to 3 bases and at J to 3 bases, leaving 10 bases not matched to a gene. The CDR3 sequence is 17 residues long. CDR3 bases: TGTGCCAGCAGCTTGACCCTACCGGGACAGTCTAATGAAAAACTGTTTTTT. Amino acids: CASSLTLPGQSNEKLFF.

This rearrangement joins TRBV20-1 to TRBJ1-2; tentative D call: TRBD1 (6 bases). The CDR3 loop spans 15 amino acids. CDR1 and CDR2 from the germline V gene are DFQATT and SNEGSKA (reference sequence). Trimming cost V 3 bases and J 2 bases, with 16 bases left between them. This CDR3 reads CSASRIRGGNYGYTF. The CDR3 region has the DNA TGCAGTGCTAGTCGCATTCGGGGGGGCAACTATGGCTACACCTTC.

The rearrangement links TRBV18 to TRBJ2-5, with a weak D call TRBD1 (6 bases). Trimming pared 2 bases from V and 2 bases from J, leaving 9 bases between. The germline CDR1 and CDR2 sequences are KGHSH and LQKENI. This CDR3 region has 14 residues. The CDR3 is CASSPVRGQETQYF. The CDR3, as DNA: TGTGCCAGCTCACCAGTTAGGGGGCAAGAGACCCAGTACTTC.